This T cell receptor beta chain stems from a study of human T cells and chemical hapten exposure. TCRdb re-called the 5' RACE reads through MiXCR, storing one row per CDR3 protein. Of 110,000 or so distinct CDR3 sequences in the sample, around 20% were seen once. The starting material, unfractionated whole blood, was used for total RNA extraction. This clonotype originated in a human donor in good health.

The CDR3 region has the DNA TGTGCCAGTAGTCTGACAGGGGAACGGAACGAAAAACTGTTTTTT. Translated, it gives CASSLTGERNEKLFF. The gene calls are TRBV19 and TRBJ1-4; the match to TRBD1 covers 8 bases. V was pared by 5 bases and J by 8 bases, with 10 bases of the junction left unmatched. Per the germline V gene, CDR1 is LNHDA and CDR2 is SQIVND (reference sequence). There are 15 residues in the CDR3.